This TCR beta chain was observed in a study of blood T cell repertoires in COVID-19 (dated by TCRdb to 2018 to 2020). For context, the study as a whole: Samples from collaborators originated in the United States, Italy and Spain and spanned both the acute and convalescent phases of COVID-19. The prospective study material was composed of cDNA or gDNA derived from T cells, B-cell-depleted T cells, or PBMCs. Deeply sampled blood TCRbeta repertoires from subjects exposed to, actively infected with, or recovered from COVID-19 were included in the dataset. The repertoires were released in a freely available public database meant as a resource for research on the immune response to SARS-CoV-2. The samples were drawn from the first 160 participants of the ongoing ImmuneRACE study and from about 1,200 subjects provided by 6 global collaborators. The sample metadata nearly always contained a de-identified subject ID, COVID-19 status, age in years and sex. Where HLA class I and class II types were available, the types were taken from metadata supplied by the sample provider, not from assay-based typing. Study-wide findings and limitations: Clinical and demographic metadata were provided uncurated, with the amount varying by source and participant.

The collaborating institutions used their own protocols to collect whole blood in K2EDTA tubes. Collaborator samples were shipped for TCRbeta analysis as frozen whole blood, isolated PBMCs, or DNA extracted from either sample type. Reading from cysteine to phenylalanine, the CDR3 counts 18 amino acids. CDR3 DNA only is kept here, 54 bases in frame from base 1. This clone has a single count. This receptor's antigen is unknown. The input lacks base qualities; no much larger clone sits a single base away. TCRbeta CDR3 regions were amplified from genomic DNA using the immunoSEQ Assay, a bias-controlled multiplex PCR. In the paper's pipeline: Nucleated cell counts per sample were estimated from amplification of reference gene primers within the assay. To quantify the absolute abundance of each unique TCRbeta CDR3 rearrangement, sequence reads were collapsed and filtered. For each sample, productive Simpson clonality was calculated as the square root of Simpson's diversity index over productive rearrangements. Entries here come from immuneACCESS through TCRdb and include only in-frame sequences with V and J called. Some clones fail to appear in such tables; in the studies checked, an unresolved V gene covers under half of the shortfall, and the cause of the remainder is unknown. The V and J calls and the clone size are those of that table, but D and trimming were determined from the DNA. For this sample there are 200,000 to 250,000 clones; 70% to 85% appear just once. The top ten hold about 1.9% of the sample.

The clonotype was recovered from a woman of 80 years or more with acute or convalescent COVID-19. The chain uses TRBV21-1 and TRBJ1-5. TRBV21-1 is classified as a pseudogene. The sequencing input was peripheral blood. The CDR3 is CASSKVRGLNYSNQPQHF. The sequenced DNA: TGTGCCAGCAGCAAAGTGAGGGGACTAAACTATAGCAATCAGCCCCAGCATTTT.